This note documents a single TCR beta chain sequence. Its target is unknown. A second roughly 7 to 11 cycle PCR used barcoded and J-beta primers. The yield of each sample was at least 3 million CDR3-containing paired-end reads. TCRdb analysed the 5' RACE reads with MiXCR anew, one entry per CDR3 protein. Of about 1.4 million distinct CDR3 sequences in the sample, approximately 59% are singletons; the top ten hold over 5%. The sample is drawn from a study of blood T cells in healthy people across ages. This CDR3 region has 12 residues. Germline V gives CDR1 ENHRY, CDR2 SYGVKD. Study-level results: Across the age range, TCR beta diversity per million T cells fell in a roughly linear way.

J is TRBJ2-5 and V is TRBV10-3, with D maybe TRBD1 (5 bases). The end of the DNA is better explained by TRBJ2-7, so the J call may be wrong. The source is a young man in good health. Sequences were obtained from blood. The CDR3: CATRAGFDEQYF. The CDR3 coding sequence is TGTGCCACCCGGGCAGGGTTCGACGAGCAGTACTTC.